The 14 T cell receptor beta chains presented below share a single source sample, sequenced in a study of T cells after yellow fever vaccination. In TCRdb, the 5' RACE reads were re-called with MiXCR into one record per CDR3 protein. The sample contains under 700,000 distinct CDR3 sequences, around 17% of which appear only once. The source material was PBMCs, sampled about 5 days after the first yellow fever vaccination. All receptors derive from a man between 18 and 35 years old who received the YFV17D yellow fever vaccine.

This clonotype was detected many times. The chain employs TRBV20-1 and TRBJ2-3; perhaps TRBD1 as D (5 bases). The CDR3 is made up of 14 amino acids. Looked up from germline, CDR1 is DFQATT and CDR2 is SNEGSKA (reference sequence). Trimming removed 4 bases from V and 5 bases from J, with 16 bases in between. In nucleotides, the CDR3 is TGCAGTGCTATTAATGGGGCCAAGGGAGATACGCAGTATTTT. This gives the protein CSAINGAKGDTQYF.

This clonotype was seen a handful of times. The CDR3 loop reads CASGQGETQYF. For the CDR3, the DNA is TGTGCCAGCGGACAGGGCGAGACCCAGTACTTC. The rearrangement joins TRBV6-2 or TRBV6-3 to TRBJ2-5, with 8 bases that match TRBD1. V was clipped by 8 bases and J by 5 bases; unmatched bases: 1. CDR1 MNHEY and CDR2 SVGEGT come from the germline V gene. The CDR3 runs 11 residues.

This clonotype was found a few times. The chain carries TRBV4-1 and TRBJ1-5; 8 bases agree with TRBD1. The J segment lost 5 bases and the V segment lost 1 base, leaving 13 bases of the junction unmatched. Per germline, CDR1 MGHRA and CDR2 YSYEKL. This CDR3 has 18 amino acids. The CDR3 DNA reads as TGCGCCAGCAGCCAAGTTGTGACAGGGGATGTTTGGGATCAGCCCCAGCATTTT. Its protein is CASSQVVTGDVWDQPQHF.

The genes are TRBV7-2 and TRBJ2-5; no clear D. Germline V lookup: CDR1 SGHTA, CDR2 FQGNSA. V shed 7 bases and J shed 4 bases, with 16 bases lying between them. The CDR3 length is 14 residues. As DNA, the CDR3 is TGTGCCAGCACCTTGGGTGGGCTCGGAGAGACCCAGTACTTC. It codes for CASTLGGLGETQYF.

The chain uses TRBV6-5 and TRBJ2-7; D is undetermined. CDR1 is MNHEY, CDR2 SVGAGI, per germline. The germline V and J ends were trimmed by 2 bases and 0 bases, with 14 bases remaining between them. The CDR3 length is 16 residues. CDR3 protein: CASSYTSQRSSYEQYF. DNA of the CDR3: TGTGCCAGCAGTTACACCTCGCAGAGGAGCTCCTACGAGCAGTACTTC.

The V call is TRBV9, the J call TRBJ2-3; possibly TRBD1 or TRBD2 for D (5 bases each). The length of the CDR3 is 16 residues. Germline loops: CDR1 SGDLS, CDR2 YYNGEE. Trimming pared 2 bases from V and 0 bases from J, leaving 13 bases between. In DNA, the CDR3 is TGTGCCAGCAGCGTTTCCCGGGACCCGAGCACAGATACGCAGTATTTT. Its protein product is CASSVSRDPSTDTQYF.

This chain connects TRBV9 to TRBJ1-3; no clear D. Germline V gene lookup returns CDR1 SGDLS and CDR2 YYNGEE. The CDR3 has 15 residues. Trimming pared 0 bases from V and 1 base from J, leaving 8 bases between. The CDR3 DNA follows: TGTGCCAGCAGCGTAGGTACGGCATCTGGAAACACCATATATTTT. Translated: CASSVGTASGNTIYF.

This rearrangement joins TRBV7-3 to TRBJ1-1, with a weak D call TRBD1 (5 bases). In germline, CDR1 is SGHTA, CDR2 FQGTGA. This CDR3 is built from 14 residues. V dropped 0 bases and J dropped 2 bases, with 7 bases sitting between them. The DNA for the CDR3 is TGTGCCAGCAGCTTAACCGACAGAAACACTGAAGCTTTCTTT. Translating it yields CASSLTDRNTEAFF.

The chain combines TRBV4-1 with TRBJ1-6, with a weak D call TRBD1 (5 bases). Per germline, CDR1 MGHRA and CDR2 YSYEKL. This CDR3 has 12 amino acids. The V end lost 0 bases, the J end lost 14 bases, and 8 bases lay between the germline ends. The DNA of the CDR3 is TGCGCCAGCAGCCAAGACAGGGTTGCCCTCCACTTT. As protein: CASSQDRVALHF.

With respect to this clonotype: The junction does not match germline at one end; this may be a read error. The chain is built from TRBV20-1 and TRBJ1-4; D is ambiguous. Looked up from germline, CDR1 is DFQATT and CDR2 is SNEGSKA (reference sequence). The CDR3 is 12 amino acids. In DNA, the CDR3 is TGCAGTGCTACACGGGCTGATGAAAAACTGCTTTTT. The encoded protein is CSATRADEKLLF.

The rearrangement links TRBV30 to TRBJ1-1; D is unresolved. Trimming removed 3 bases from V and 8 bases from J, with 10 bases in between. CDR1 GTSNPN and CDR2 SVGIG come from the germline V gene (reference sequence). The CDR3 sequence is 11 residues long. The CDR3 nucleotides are TGTGCCTGGAGACTCGCGACGGAAGCTTTCTTT. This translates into CAWRLATEAFF.

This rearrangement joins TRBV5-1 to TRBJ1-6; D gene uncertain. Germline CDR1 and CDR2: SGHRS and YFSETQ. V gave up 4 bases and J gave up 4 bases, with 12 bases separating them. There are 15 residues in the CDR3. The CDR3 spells CASSLEGVYNSPLHF. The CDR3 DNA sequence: TGCGCCAGCAGCCTAGAGGGTGTGTATAATTCACCCCTCCACTTT.

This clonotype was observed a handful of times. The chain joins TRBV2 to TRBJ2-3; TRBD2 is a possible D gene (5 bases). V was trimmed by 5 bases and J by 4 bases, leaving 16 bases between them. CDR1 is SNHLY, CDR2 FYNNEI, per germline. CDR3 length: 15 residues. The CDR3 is CASSSSGPLSDTQYF. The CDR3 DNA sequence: TGTGCCAGCAGTTCAAGCGGACCCCTCTCAGATACGCAGTATTTT. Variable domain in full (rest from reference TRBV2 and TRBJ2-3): EPEVTQTPSHQVTQMGQEVILRCVPISNHLYFYWYRQILGQKVEFLVSFYNNEISEKSEIFDDQFSVERPDGSNFTLKIRSTKLEDSAMYFCASSSSGPLSDTQYFGPGTRLTVL.

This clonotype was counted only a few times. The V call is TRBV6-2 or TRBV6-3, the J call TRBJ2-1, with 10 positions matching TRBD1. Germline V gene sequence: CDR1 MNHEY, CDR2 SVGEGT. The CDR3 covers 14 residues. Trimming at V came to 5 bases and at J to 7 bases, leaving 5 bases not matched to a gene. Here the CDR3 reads CASSMTGGVNEQFF. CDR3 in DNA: TGTGCCAGCAGTATGACAGGGGGCGTTAATGAGCAGTTCTTC.